This TCR beta chain is from a study of Graves' ophthalmopathy and Graves' hyperthyroidism. Study-wide results and caveats: A classifier, a 13-signature model, separated ophthalmopathy from stable hyperthyroidism with 87.88% sensitivity and 81.08% specificity.

From RNA, the CDR3 regions of TCR beta chains were amplified and sequenced. Second-round multiplex PCR followed a first-round RT-PCR using HTBI primers. TCRdb ran MiXCR on the multiplex PCR reads and lists one entry per CDR3 protein. The sample holds about 16,000 distinct CDR3 sequences, 46% seen once. Eligible hyperthyroidism cases comprised new diagnoses of under 2 months' duration in individuals aged 18 to 65. This clonotype is labeled as medium-sized. Antigen: not known. Trimming cost V 1 base and J 0 bases, with 9 bases left between them. CDR1 ENHRY and CDR2 SYGVKD come from the germline V gene. This CDR3 region has 16 residues.

The source is a woman aged 40-49 years with stable Graves' hyperthyroidism. Material: peripheral blood. This chain connects TRBV10-3 to TRBJ2-2; possible D gene TRBD1, 6 bases. The CDR3 coding sequence is TGTGCCATCAGTGAGTTCGGGACAACGAACACCGGGGAGCTGTTTTTT. Its protein product is CAISEFGTTNTGELFF.